This TCR beta chain emerged from a study of CD8+ T cells in alopecia areata. Background on the study: By percentage of affected scalp area, the severity of treated patients was scored. Notes on the study in general: Patients displayed less clarity in TCR sharing than mice, a finding possibly related to HLA.

Specified treatment: oral pan-JAK inhibitor, 5-10 mg twice daily. Germline V gives CDR1 MGHRA, CDR2 YSYEKL. The CDR3 has 15 residues. Trimming took off 0 bases at V and 2 bases at J, with 11 bases between the two ends. Comment on this clone: Antigen unknown.

RNA, once extracted, was reverse transcribed into cDNA for use as the sequencing template. Measured with immunoSEQ multiplex PCR; TCRdb has only the in-frame clones, and not every one. The sample holds 80,000 or so clones; around 67% are singletons and the top ten take about 25%. This chain links TRBV4-1 with TRBJ2-7; D is ambiguous. This sequence was found in a human donor with alopecia areata. Sequenced here: CD8+ T cells sorted from blood, sampled at week 24, from a patient treated with tofacitinib. The CDR3 is CASSQESQRPYEQYF. The CDR3 DNA is TGCGCCAGCAGCCAAGAAAGTCAGAGACCCTACGAGCAGTACTTC.